A single sample is the source of the 22 T cell receptor beta chains below, sequenced in a study of T cells in Graves' hyperthyroidism and ophthalmopathy. TCR beta CDR3 region amplification was performed from RNA transcripts. HTBI primers were used for first-round RT-PCR of the TCR CDR3. One entry per CDR3 protein, called by TCRdb with MiXCR from the multiplex PCR reads. The data show fewer than 900,000 distinct CDR3 sequences, approximately 19% seen once. Specimen: blood. These receptor sequences come from a woman aged 45-60 years with Graves' hyperthyroidism that later progressed to Graves' ophthalmopathy.

This clonotype was counted many times. V usage is TRBV20-1 and J usage is TRBJ1-1, with unresolved D. Germline V lookup: CDR1 DFQATT, CDR2 SNEGSKA (reference sequence). The length of the CDR3 is 15 residues. V was trimmed by 6 bases and J by 4 bases, leaving 21 bases between them. The CDR3 DNA reads TGCAGTGCAATTCCCCCGGGGTCTGTTAGCACTGAAGCTTTCTTT. The encoded protein is CSAIPPGSVSTEAFF.

This clonotype came up many times. V and J are TRBV29-1 and TRBJ1-3, with 7 bases aligning to TRBD1. Looked up from germline, CDR1 is SQVTM and CDR2 is ANQGSEA. The CDR3 covers 16 residues. V dropped 4 bases and J dropped 0; count of bases not matched to a gene: 9. CDR3 bases: TGCAGCGTTGCCTTCTGGACAGGAGTCTCTGGAAACACCATATATTTT. It translates to CSVAFWTGVSGNTIYF.

The rearrangement joins TRBV5-1 to TRBJ2-1; D gene ambiguous. V shed 0 bases and J shed 5 bases, with 9 bases lying between them. The germline gives CDR1 SGHRS, CDR2 YFSETQ. The CDR3 consists of 14 residues. The CDR3 reads CASSLATSNNEQFF. For the CDR3, the DNA is TGCGCCAGCAGCTTGGCGACCAGCAACAATGAGCAGTTCTTC.

This chain uses TRBV19 with TRBJ2-7; 7 bases match TRBD1. Looked up from germline, CDR1 is LNHDA and CDR2 is SQIVND (reference sequence). After removal of 5 bases from V and 8 bases from J, the junction contained 6 bases not matched to a gene. This CDR3 has 12 residues. In DNA form, the CDR3 reads TGTGCCAGTAGTTTCCAAGGGGGCCAGCAGTACTTC. Encoded protein: CASSFQGGQQYF.

Of note for this clonotype: A read error may produce the germline difference seen at one junction end. The gene calls are TRBV6-1 and TRBJ1-5; 7 bases line up with TRBD1. CDR1 and CDR2 from the germline V gene are MNHNS and SASEGT. CDR3 length: 15 amino acids. The CDR3 region is CASNRQGRNNRPQHF. The DNA of the CDR3 is TGTGCCAGCAATCGACAGGGCCGGAACAATCGGCCCCAGCATTTT.

Many counts were recorded for this clonotype. The chain combines TRBV18 with TRBJ1-1, with D unclear. Trimming took 4 bases from V and 1 from J, leaving 13 bases between them. The CDR3 is 15 amino acids. Germline assignment: CDR1 KGHSH and CDR2 LQKENI. CDR3 residues: CASSREGVANTEAFF. The CDR3 DNA follows: TGTGCCAGCTCACGCGAGGGAGTTGCGAACACTGAAGCTTTCTTT.

This chain uses TRBV29-1 with TRBJ2-5; D uncertain. CDR1 is SQVTM, CDR2 ANQGSEA, per germline. With 4 bases removed from V and 2 bases from J, the gap between germline ends came to 11 bases. The CDR3 spans 13 residues. This chain's CDR3 is CSVVLTPQETQYF. The CDR3 nucleotides are TGCAGCGTTGTTTTGACACCGCAAGAGACCCAGTACTTC. Full variable domain (outside the CDR3, taken from reference TRBV29-1 and TRBJ2-5): SAVISQKPSRDICQRGTSLTIQCQVDSQVTMMFWYRQQPGQSLTLIATANQGSEATYESGFVIDKFPISRPNLTFSTLTVSNMSPEDSSIYLCSVVLTPQETQYFGPGTRLLVL.

This clonotype was found a few times. The chain uses TRBV7-2 and TRBJ2-3; D is uncertain. V was clipped by 4 bases and J by 8 bases, with 16 bases between them. This CDR3 contains 14 residues. The germline CDR1 and CDR2 sequences are SGHTA and FQGNSA. In DNA form, the CDR3 reads TGTGCCAGCAGCTCACCGTGGCAGCTCGGTACGCAGTATTTT. Translating gives CASSSPWQLGTQYF.

The table lists this clonotype with many counts. V usage is TRBV30 and J usage is TRBJ1-3, with unresolved D. The CDR3 is made up of 11 amino acids. The germline CDR1 and CDR2 sequences are GTSNPN and SVGIG (reference sequence). Between the trimmed V and J ends, which lost 0 bases and 4 bases, there was a span of 1 base. The CDR3 bases are TGTGCCTGGAGTGTAGGAAACACCATATATTTT. This gives the protein CAWSVGNTIYF.

This clonotype was observed many times. V gene TRBV7-9 combines with J gene TRBJ1-2; D is possibly TRBD1 (6 bases). V dropped 5 bases and J dropped 4 bases, with 14 bases sitting between them. The CDR3 contains 14 residues. CDR1 is SEHNR, CDR2 FQNEAQ, per germline (reference sequence). CDR3 loop: CASSRATGIYGYTF. The CDR3 DNA is TGTGCCAGCAGCCGAGCCACAGGGATCTATGGCTACACCTTC.

Many counts were recorded for this clonotype. This chain connects TRBV30 to TRBJ2-7; tentative D call: TRBD1 (6 bases). The CDR3 has 11 amino acids. V lost 4 bases and J 4 bases, leaving 8 bases between the germline ends. The V gene's germline CDR1 is GTSNPN and CDR2 SVGIG (reference sequence). CDR3: CAWTQGYEQYF. Here the CDR3 DNA reads TGTGCCTGGACACAGGGTTACGAGCAGTACTTC.

Ten or more counts support this clonotype. The J gene is TRBJ1-6, the V gene TRBV2, with no clear D. With 7 bases removed from V and 11 bases from J, the gap between germline ends came to 3 bases. This CDR3 has 9 residues. Germline V CDR1 and CDR2: SNHLY, FYNNEI. The CDR3 bases are TGTGCCAGCACCCCACCCCTCCACTTT. This translates into CASTPPLHF. Full variable domain (rest looked up from reference TRBV2 and TRBJ1-6): EPEVTQTPSHQVTQMGQEVILRCVPISNHLYFYWYRQILGQKVEFLVSFYNNEISEKSEIFDDQFSVERPDGSNFTLKIRSTKLEDSAMYFCASTPPLHFGNGTRLTVT.

This clonotype was detected only a few times. This chain links TRBV18 with TRBJ1-2, with TRBD1 matching 7 bases. The CDR3 has 15 amino acids. Losses at the gene ends were 2 bases for V and 8 bases for J; bases not matched to a gene: 11. Looked up from germline, CDR1 is KGHSH and CDR2 is LQKENI. Here the CDR3 reads CASSPRGQGEVGYTF. CDR3 nucleotides: TGTGCCAGCTCACCAAGAGGGCAGGGGGAAGTCGGCTACACCTTC.

The chain has TRBV2 and TRBJ2-1; D might be TRBD2 (6 bases). Germline loops: CDR1 SNHLY, CDR2 FYNNEI. The CDR3 sequence is 16 residues long. The ends were cut back, 3 bases at V and 2 bases at J, with 14 bases in the middle. The CDR3 reads CASSEGRVAAYNEQFF. The CDR3 DNA follows: TGTGCCAGCAGTGAGGGAAGGGTAGCGGCCTACAATGAGCAGTTCTTC.

The V call is TRBV20-1, the J call TRBJ1-6; D not resolved. The CDR3 runs 11 residues. Germline V CDR1 and CDR2: DFQATT, SNEGSKA (reference sequence). With 4 bases removed from V and 7 bases from J, the gap between germline ends came to 5 bases. This chain's CDR3 is CSATENSPLHF. The CDR3, as DNA: TGCAGTGCTACCGAGAATTCACCCCTCCACTTT.

The table lists this clonotype with a few counts. This sequence joins TRBV27 and TRBJ1-2; weak D call: TRBD1 (6 bases). V lost 2 bases to trimming and J lost 1 base, with 20 bases between them. Germline-derived CDR1 and CDR2 are MNHEY and SMNVEV (reference sequence). The CDR3 has 18 amino acids. Here the CDR3 reads CASSLRGAGNRYNYGYTF. The CDR3 DNA sequence: TGTGCCAGCAGTTTAAGGGGGGCAGGCAACCGTTATAACTATGGCTACACCTTC.

The sample holds many counts of this clonotype. The V call is TRBV20-1, the J call TRBJ2-4; D is undetermined. The CDR3 is 15 residues long. Germline V lookup: CDR1 DFQATT, CDR2 SNEGSKA (reference sequence). V lost 2 bases and J lost 0, with 11 bases in between. As DNA, the CDR3 is TGCAGTGCTAGATCCCAAACCAGAGCCAAAAACATTCAGTACTTC. It specifies CSARSQTRAKNIQYF.

This chain joins TRBV6-1 and TRBJ1-2, with 8 bases that match TRBD1. Germline V gene sequence: CDR1 MNHNS, CDR2 SASEGT. The junction had 10 bases not matched to a gene; V was cut back by 0 bases and J by 4 bases. This CDR3 comprises 17 residues. CDR3 DNA: TGTGCCAGCAGTGAAGCCGCCCGGGACAGGAGCCCCTATGGCTACACCTTC. Translation gives CASSEAARDRSPYGYTF.

J is TRBJ2-3 and V is TRBV20-1, with D perhaps TRBD1 (6 bases). V was clipped by 6 bases and J by 2 bases, with 15 bases between them. Germline V gene data show CDR1 as DFQATT and CDR2 as SNEGSKA (reference sequence). This CDR3 contains 14 residues. The CDR3 nucleotides are TGCAGTGCCCCTCACAGGGCTAACACAGATACGCAGTATTTT. Translating gives CSAPHRANTDTQYF.

This clonotype has at least ten counts. This chain links TRBV27 with TRBJ2-7; D not certain. Germline values: CDR1 MNHEY, CDR2 SMNVEV (reference sequence). The CDR3 contains 13 residues. Trimming removed 5 bases from V and 5 bases from J, with 13 bases in between. The CDR3, as DNA: TGTGCCAGCAGTCCGTACCATCTCCACGAGCAGTACTTC. This sequence encodes CASSPYHLHEQYF.

The chain links TRBV6-1 to TRBJ2-1, with unresolved D. CDR3 length: 14 amino acids. Trimming left V 2 bases short and J 7 bases short, with 12 bases between. Germline V gene lookup returns CDR1 MNHNS and CDR2 SASEGT. Written as DNA, the CDR3 is TGTGCCAGCAGTGAATTATCCCAGACTAATGAGCAGTTCTTC. Translated, it gives CASSELSQTNEQFF.

Ten or more counts support this clonotype. The chain is built from TRBV7-9 and TRBJ2-3; tentative D call: TRBD2 (7 bases). Trimming removed 0 bases from V and 8 bases from J, with 15 bases in between. The CDR3 consists of 15 residues. CDR1 is SEHNR and CDR2 is FQNEAQ in the germline V gene (reference sequence). CDR3 protein: CASSLAGGGSLTQYF. The CDR3 DNA reads TGTGCCAGCAGCTTAGCCGGCGGGGGCAGCCTTACGCAGTATTTT.